The rows below give T cell receptor beta chains drawn from one sample of a study of blood T cell repertoires in COVID-19. Data came from immunoSEQ multiplex PCR; TCRdb stores just in-frame clones and leaves some out. The data contain 130,000 or so clones, about four fifths of them seen just once; the ten biggest clones take up 1.5% to 2%. The sequenced sample consisted of peripheral blood. The receptors here all came from a human donor in a cohort sampled during active COVID-19. Each CDR3 is given with its conserved first and last residue. The D gene is left open where the match is weak. Size is omitted from some rows. Given values are once, few, many or a class for expanded clones.

D gene	V gene	clone size	J gene	CDR3 length	CDR3 DNA	CDR3 protein
TRBD1	TRBV5-1	-	TRBJ1-6	14	TGCGCCAGCAGCTCCCGGGACAGCAATTCACCCCTCCACTTT	CASSSRDSNSPLHF
TRBD2	TRBV7-2	-	TRBJ2-3	15	TGTGCCAGTTTTCTAGGACTAGCGAGAAGAGATACGCAGTATTTT	CASFLGLARRDTQYF
TRBD1	TRBV28	-	TRBJ2-7	15	TGTGCCAGCAGGGGGACCCGGGACAGCTCGGACGAGCAGTACTTC	CASRGTRDSSDEQYF
-	TRBV7-3	-	TRBJ2-2	15	TGTGCCAGCAGCTTAACGCGGGATTACACCGGGGAGCTGTTTTTT	CASSLTRDYTGELFF
TRBD1	TRBV2	-	TRBJ1-2	14	TGTGCCAGCAGCTTACAGGGGGTTGGTAGGGGCTACACCTTC	CASSLQGVGRGYTF
-	TRBV4-3	-	TRBJ2-3	15	TGCGCCAGCAGCCAAGACACTCCCAGCACAGATACGCAGTATTTT	CASSQDTPSTDTQYF
-	TRBV6-5	-	TRBJ1-1	15	TGTGCCAGCAGTTACTGGGGCAGGGGTTCCACTGAAGCTTTCTTT	CASSYWGRGSTEAFF
-	TRBV10-2	-	TRBJ1-1	12	TGCGCCAGCAGGACAGCGAACACTGAAGCTTTCTTT	CASRTANTEAFF
-	TRBV18	-	TRBJ1-1	15	TGTGCCAGCTCAACTAGACGACAGGAGAACACTGAAGCTTTCTTT	CASSTRRQENTEAFF
TRBD1	TRBV3-1/TRBV3-2	-	TRBJ1-4	18	TGTGCCAGCAGCCTTGGGACAGGGGGTAACTCTATCGGCGGAAAACTGTTTTTT	CASSLGTGGNSIGGKLFF
TRBD2	TRBV5-1	-	TRBJ2-2	16	TGCGCCAGCAGTTCGGGACTAGCGTTAGAGACCGGGGAGCTGTTTTTT	CASSSGLALETGELFF
TRBD1	TRBV15	-	TRBJ1-3	16	TGTGCCACCAGCAGACTGGACAGGGGGCATGGAAACACCATATATTTT	CATSRLDRGHGNTIYF
-	TRBV7-2	-	TRBJ2-5	14	TGTGCCAGCAGCTTAGGGAGGAGTTCAGAGACCCAGTACTTC	CASSLGRSSETQYF
-	TRBV7-8	-	TRBJ1-5	14	TGTGCCAGCAGCTCGGGACTGAAAAATCAGCCCCAGCATTTT	CASSSGLKNQPQHF
TRBD2	TRBV28	-	TRBJ2-3	19	TGTGCCAGCAGTTTCCTAGCGGGAGCGGGGCGGGTAGGCACAGATACGCAGTATTTT	CASSFLAGAGRVGTDTQYF
-	TRBV7-2	-	TRBJ2-1	13	TGTGCCAGCAGCTTACAGGGCAGGAATGAGCAGTTCTTC	CASSLQGRNEQFF
-	TRBV27	few	TRBJ1-5	15	TGTGCCAGCAGTTCTGGACAGTCAAACAATCAGCCCCAGCATTTT	CASSSGQSNNQPQHF
TRBD1	TRBV5-1	-	TRBJ1-4	17	TGCGCCAGCAGCAAACTGTTGGTAGGACAGGGAGACGAAAAACTGTTTTTT	CASSKLLVGQGDEKLFF
TRBD1	TRBV4-2	-	TRBJ1-1	15	TGTGCCAGCAGCCAAGATGATTCCCGGACAGGGGGTGCTTTCTTT	CASSQDDSRTGGAFF
TRBD2	TRBV3-1/TRBV3-2	once	TRBJ2-3	17	TGTGCCAGCAGCCCCTCTTCCGGGACTAGCTCGACAGATACGCAGTATTTT	CASSPSSGTSSTDTQYF
TRBD1	TRBV5-1	-	TRBJ1-3	16	TGCGCCAGCAGCTTGGGAGGACAGGGTTCTGGAAACACCATATATTTT	CASSLGGQGSGNTIYF
-	TRBV19	few	TRBJ1-5	15	TGTGCCAGTAGTATGGGGCAGGGCGGAGTTCAGCCCCAGCATTTT	CASSMGQGGVQPQHF
-	TRBV21-1	-	TRBJ1-6	14	TGTGCCAGCAGCAAAGTAAGCTCCGAATCACCCCTCCACTTT	CASSKVSSESPLHF
TRBD1	TRBV19	-	TRBJ2-7	13	TGTGCCAGCCAACAGGGGTTAGGCTACGAGCAGTACTTC	CASQQGLGYEQYF
TRBD2	TRBV3-1/TRBV3-2	-	TRBJ2-1	15	TGTGCCAGCGCGGAGGCGGGAGGGGGGCCCAATGAGCAGTTCTTC	CASAEAGGGPNEQFF
-	TRBV18	-	TRBJ2-3	19	TGTGCCAGCTCACTATCCACCCGGGGTTGGACCGCTAGCACAGATACGCAGTATTTT	CASSLSTRGWTASTDTQYF
-	TRBV9	-	TRBJ1-2	15	TGTGCCAGCAGCGTATCAGGGTCTGGGAACTATGGCTACACCTTC	CASSVSGSGNYGYTF
TRBD2	TRBV28	-	TRBJ2-7	15	TGTGCCAGCAAGATCCCGACTAGCGGGTCCTACGAGCAGTACTTC	CASKIPTSGSYEQYF
TRBD2	TRBV5-1	-	TRBJ2-5	17	TGCGCCAGCAGCTTGGGGGGACTAGCGGGGATCCAAGAGACCCAGTACTTC	CASSLGGLAGIQETQYF
-	TRBV7-9	-	TRBJ2-7	12	TGTGCCAGCAGCGCCGCAGTCTACGAGCAGTACTTC	CASSAAVYEQYF
-	TRBV4-1	-	TRBJ2-1	16	TGCGCCAGCAGCTCGTCTGGCGGGGACTCCTACAATGAGCAGTTCTTC	CASSSSGGDSYNEQFF
-	TRBV20-1	-	TRBJ2-1	15	TGCAGTGCTAGTGGAGGGTCGTTCCCCTACAATGAGCAGTTCTTC	CSASGGSFPYNEQFF